This entry lists 20 T cell receptor beta chains sequenced from one sample in a study of T cell responses to AZD1222 COVID-19 vaccine. Method: immunoSEQ multiplex PCR; TCRdb's copy keeps in-frame clones and lacks some. There are over 85,000 clones in the sample; more than 85% occur only once, and around 5.1% lies in the top ten. The sequencing used peripheral blood, collected on day 0 of AZD1222 vaccination. The receptors derive from an adult in good health.

This clone was counted a single time. The rearrangement uses TRBV4-2 and TRBJ2-1; D is uncertain. CDR1 LGHNA and CDR2 YNFKEQ come from the germline V gene. This CDR3 contains 16 residues. V dropped 0 bases and J dropped 7 bases, with 16 bases sitting between them. In DNA form, the CDR3 reads TGTGCCAGCAGCCAAGATCTTTCCATAGCCTGGAATGAGCAGTTCTTC. Residues: CASSQDLSIAWNEQFF.

The chain uses TRBV5-1 and TRBJ1-2; D call uncertain. Trimming shortened V by 4 bases and J by 4 bases, and 11 bases separated the two germline ends. The CDR3 runs to 13 residues. CDR1 is SGHRS, CDR2 YFSETQ, per germline. CDR3 bases: TGCGCCAGCAGCCTCACGCCTGTCTATGGCTACACCTTC. Protein sequence: CASSLTPVYGYTF.

The genes are TRBV5-1 and TRBJ2-1, with TRBD1 matching over 7 bases. The germline V gene has CDR1 SGHRS and CDR2 YFSETQ. V was clipped by 4 bases and J by 4 bases; unmatched bases: 5. The CDR3 extends over 14 amino acids. In nucleotides, the CDR3 is TGCGCCAGCAGCGGCGGACAGGTTTACAATGAGCAGTTCTTC. This gives the protein CASSGGQVYNEQFF. Filled out from reference TRBV5-1 and TRBJ2-1, the complete variable domain reads KAGVTQTPRYLIKTRGQQVTLSCSPISGHRSVSWYQQTPGQGLQFLFEYFSETQRNKGNFPGRFSGRQFSNSRSEMNVSTLELGDSALYLCASSGGQVYNEQFFGPGTRLTVL.

J is TRBJ1-5 and V is TRBV27, with unresolved D. CDR1 is MNHEY, CDR2 SMNVEV, per germline (reference sequence). This CDR3 has 14 residues. Trimming cost V 5 bases and J 0 bases, with 8 bases left between them. CDR3 amino acids: CASSEHISNQPQHF. In DNA form, the CDR3 reads TGTGCCAGCAGTGAACATATTAGCAATCAGCCCCAGCATTTT.

The chain employs TRBV19 and TRBJ1-2; a possible D gene is TRBD1 (6 bases). Trimming took 6 bases from V and 5 from J, leaving 13 bases between them. From germline, CDR1 is LNHDA and CDR2 SQIVND (reference sequence). The CDR3 runs 13 residues. CDR3 DNA: TGTGCCAGTAGCGGGGCAGGGACATATGGCTACACCTTC. Amino acids: CASSGAGTYGYTF.

This chain's CDR3 is CASSLRTGLATEKLFF. CDR3 in DNA: TGTGCCAGCAGTCTTCGGACAGGGCTCGCAACGGAAAAACTGTTTTTT. The chain recombines TRBV27 with TRBJ1-4; 8 nucleotides line up with TRBD1. V shed 5 bases and J 8 bases; nucleotides not matched to a gene: 13. In germline, CDR1 is MNHEY, CDR2 SMNVEV (reference sequence). There are 16 residues in the CDR3. Drawing the rest from reference TRBV27 and TRBJ1-4, the complete variable domain is EAQVTQNPRYLITVTGKKLTVTCSQNMNHEYMSWYRQDPGLGLRQIYYSMNVEVTDKGDVPEGYKVSRKEKRNFPLILESPSPNQTSLYFCASSLRTGLATEKLFFGSGTQLSVL.

The chain uses TRBV7-8 and TRBJ1-1, with 7 bases fitting TRBD1. This CDR3 has 13 residues. Germline loops: CDR1 SGHVS, CDR2 FQNEAQ. V gave up 4 bases and J gave up 5 bases; unmatched junction bases: 4. CDR3 DNA: TGTGCCAGCAGCTCGAGGGGGCGTACTGAAGCTTTCTTT. Translated, it gives CASSSRGRTEAFF.

The chain links TRBV7-9 to TRBJ2-1; 9 positions match TRBD1. This CDR3 comprises 15 residues. The junction had 4 bases not matched to a gene; V was cut back by 4 bases and J by 3 bases. Germline values: CDR1 SEHNR, CDR2 FQNEAQ (reference sequence). The CDR3 DNA reads TGTGCCAGCAGCTCGGGACAGGGCATCTACAATGAGCAGTTCTTC. Translated, it gives CASSSGQGIYNEQFF.

Written as DNA, the CDR3 is TGTGCCATCGGAGGACGGAGCAGCATGAACACTGAAGCTTTCTTT. Translating gives CAIGGRSSMNTEAFF. V gene TRBV10-3 combines with J gene TRBJ1-1; no reliable D call. Deletions cut 8 bases from V and 0 bases from J, with 16 bases between. CDR3 length equals 15 residues. Looked up from germline, CDR1 is ENHRY and CDR2 is SYGVKD.

The chain is built from TRBV5-1 and TRBJ1-1, with 8 bases fitting TRBD1. Germline CDR1 is SGHRS and CDR2 is YFSETQ. The V segment lost 0 bases and the J segment 4 bases; nucleotides outside the gene matches: 5. The CDR3 is 15 residues long. Here the CDR3 reads CASSLEGRGRTEAFF. The CDR3 nucleotides are TGCGCCAGCAGCTTGGAGGGCAGGGGGCGCACTGAAGCTTTCTTT.

This chain uses TRBV11-3 with TRBJ2-1, with 7 bases identical to TRBD2. Germline V gene sequence: CDR1 SGHNT, CDR2 YENEEA. Losses at the gene ends were 3 bases for V and 3 bases for J; bases not matched to a gene: 8. The CDR3 totals 16 residues. In DNA form, the CDR3 reads TGTGCCAGCAGCTTCTCCGGGGCTAGCGGCTACAATGAGCAGTTCTTC. This encodes CASSFSGASGYNEQFF.

The J gene is TRBJ1-2, the V gene TRBV12-3 or TRBV12-4; D might be TRBD1 (5 bases). This CDR3 spans 13 amino acids. The ends were cut back, 8 bases at V and 7 bases at J, with 17 bases in the middle. The CDR3 loop reads CASARWGVGGYTF. In DNA, the CDR3 is TGTGCCAGCGCAAGGTGGGGGGTAGGTGGCTACACCTTC.

This clone was recorded only once. The rearrangement joins TRBV12-2 to TRBJ1-5; the DNA was not used to check the table's D call, TRBD1. TRBV12-2 is classified as a pseudogene. This CDR3 comprises 20 residues. CDR3 protein: CASRLASSDRSGNSNQPQHF. CDR3 nucleotides: TGTGCAAGTCGCTTAGCCTCTTCGGACAGGAGCGGTAATAGCAATCAGCCCCAGCATTTT.

This chain uses TRBV19 with TRBJ1-2; D call uncertain. Trimming stripped 7 bases from V and 8 bases from J, with 11 bases between. This CDR3 is built from 11 residues. CDR1 LNHDA and CDR2 SQIVND come from the germline V gene (reference sequence). In DNA, the CDR3 is TGTGCCAGTACAGACCGATACGGCTACACCTTC. It yields the protein CASTDRYGYTF.

Turning to this clone: At one end, the junction sequence differs from germline, possibly due to a read error. The chain carries TRBV5-1 and TRBJ1-3; D not resolved. The CDR3 is made up of 13 amino acids. Looked up from germline, CDR1 is SGHRS and CDR2 is YFSETQ. The CDR3 reads CASRLDSGNTIYF. CDR3 DNA sequence: TGCGCCAGCAGGTTGGACTCTGGAAACACCATATATTTT.

The V call is TRBV5-4, the J call TRBJ1-1, with D possibly TRBD1 on 5 matching bases. The ends were cut back, 0 bases at V and 5 bases at J, with 14 bases in the middle. Germline-derived CDR1 and CDR2 are SGHNT and YYREEE (reference sequence). The CDR3 has 15 residues. This CDR3 reads CASSLVRRGGTEAFF. As DNA, the CDR3 is TGTGCCAGCAGCTTGGTCCGTAGGGGAGGGACTGAAGCTTTCTTT.

The genes are TRBV10-3 and TRBJ2-6; D may be TRBD2 (6 bases). This CDR3 spans 15 amino acids. The V end was cut by 4 bases, the J end by 0 bases, with 7 bases between. Per the germline V gene, CDR1 is ENHRY and CDR2 is SYGVKD. CDR3 coding DNA: TGTGCCATCAGTGGGGGGGTCTCTGGGGCCAACGTCCTGACTTTC. Translated: CAISGGVSGANVLTF.

This clone appeared a single time. The rearrangement joins TRBV6-2 or TRBV6-3 to TRBJ2-1; 7 nucleotides match TRBD2. This CDR3 spans 20 amino acids. Germline V gene data show CDR1 as MNHEY and CDR2 as SVGEGT. V shed 2 bases, J shed 3 bases, and the junction held 19 bases outside the gene matches. This CDR3 reads CASSYGSGLLGSDYYNEQFF. The DNA for the CDR3 is TGTGCCAGCAGTTACGGATCGGGACTATTGGGGAGTGATTACTACAATGAGCAGTTCTTC.

V gene TRBV7-9 combines with J gene TRBJ1-2; 8 bases are a match to TRBD1. The CDR3 contains 16 residues. Trimming cost V 4 bases and J 8 bases; bases outside gene matches: 15. Per germline, CDR1 SEHNR and CDR2 FQNEAQ (reference sequence). CDR3 nucleotide sequence: TGTGCCAGCAGCTCCGCTTTGGGTGGACAGGGAAGCGGCTACACCTTC. Residues: CASSSALGGQGSGYTF. Using reference TRBV7-9 and TRBJ1-2 for the parts outside the CDR3, the full variable domain is DTGVSQNPRHKITKRGQNVTFRCDPISEHNRLYWYRQTLGQGPEFLTYFQNEAQLEKSRLLSDRFSAERPKGSFSTLEIQRTEQGDSAMYLCASSSALGGQGSGYTFGSGTRLTVV.

This sequence joins TRBV7-9 and TRBJ1-1; 12 bases match TRBD1. Germline-derived CDR1 and CDR2 are SEHNR and FQNEAQ (reference sequence). The V and J ends lost 5 bases and 0 bases, in that order; junction bases with no gene match: 4. CDR3 length: 16 residues. This chain's CDR3 is CASSLGTGGMNTEAFF. The CDR3 nucleotides are TGTGCCAGCAGCCTCGGGACAGGGGGCATGAACACTGAAGCTTTCTTT.